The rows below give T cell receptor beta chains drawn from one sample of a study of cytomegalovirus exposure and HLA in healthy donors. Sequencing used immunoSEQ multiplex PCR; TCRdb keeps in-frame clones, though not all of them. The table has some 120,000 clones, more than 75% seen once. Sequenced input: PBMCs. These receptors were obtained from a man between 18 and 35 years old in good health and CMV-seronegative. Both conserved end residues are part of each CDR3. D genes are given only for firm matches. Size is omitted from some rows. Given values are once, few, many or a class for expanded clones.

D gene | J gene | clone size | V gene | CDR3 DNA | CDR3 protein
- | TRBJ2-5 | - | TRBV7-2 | TGTGCCAGCGGGGCCTCCTGGGAGACCCAGTACTTC | CASGASWETQYF
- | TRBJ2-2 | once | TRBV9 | TGTGCCAGCAGCGCATCGGGAGTCGGGGAGCTGTTTTTT | CASSASGVGELFF
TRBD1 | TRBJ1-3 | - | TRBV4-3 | TGCGCCAGCAGCCAAGATCGGGGACAGGGCTCTGGAAACACCATATATTTT | CASSQDRGQGSGNTIYF
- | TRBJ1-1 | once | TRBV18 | TGTGCCAGCTCTCGGGACTACCTCGGGTCAGCTTTCTTT | CASSRDYLGSAFF
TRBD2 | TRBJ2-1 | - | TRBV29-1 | TGCAGCGTTGCTAGCGGGGGTGTAAATGAGCAGTTCTTC | CSVASGGVNEQFF
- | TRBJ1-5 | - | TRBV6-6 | TGTGCCAGCAGTCACAGGGTTGGGAATCAGCCCCAGCATTTT | CASSHRVGNQPQHF
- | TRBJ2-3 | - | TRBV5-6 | TGTGCCAGCAGCTCGGACACCGCCCTACCTAGAGATACGCAGTATTTT | CASSSDTALPRDTQYF
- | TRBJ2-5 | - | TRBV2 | TGTGCCAGCAGTGGCCTGGAAAGAGGGGAGACCCAGTACTTC | CASSGLERGETQYF
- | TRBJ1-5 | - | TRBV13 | TGTGCCAGCAGCAGACGAGGACATCTTAATCAGCCCCAGCATTTT | CASSRRGHLNQPQHF
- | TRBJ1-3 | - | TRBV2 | TGTGCCAGCAGTGAAGCCAGGGCATCTGGAAACACCATATATTTT | CASSEARASGNTIYF
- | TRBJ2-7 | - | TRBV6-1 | TGTGCCAGCAGCCTCAGGGTAACCTACGAGCAGTACTTC | CASSLRVTYEQYF
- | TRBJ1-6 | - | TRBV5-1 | TGCGCCAGCAGCTTGGTTTCCGGGGAGGCTAATTCACCCCCCCACTTT | CASSLVSGEANSPPHF
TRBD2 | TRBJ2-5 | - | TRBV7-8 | TGTGCCAGCAGCACATTAGCGGGGCGGGGATTGGAGACCCAGTACTTC | CASSTLAGRGLETQYF
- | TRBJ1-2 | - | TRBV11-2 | TGTGCCAGCAGCTTAGACTTCAGGTCCCATGGCTACACCTTC | CASSLDFRSHGYTF
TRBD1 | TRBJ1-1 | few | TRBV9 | TGTGCCAGCAGCCTTAACGGACAGGCTTTAAGTGAAGCTTTCTTT | CASSLNGQALSEAFF
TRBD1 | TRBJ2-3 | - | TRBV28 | TGTGCCAGCAGCCTAGAGGGGACAGGGGAATCAGATACGCAGTATTTT | CASSLEGTGESDTQYF
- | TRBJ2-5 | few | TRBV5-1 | TGCGCCAGCAGCTTGGTGGGGGGACCAGAGACCCAGTACTTC | CASSLVGGPETQYF
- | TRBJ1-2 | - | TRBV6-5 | TGTGCCAGCCGGACAATTAACTCTTATGGCTACACCTTC | CASRTINSYGYTF
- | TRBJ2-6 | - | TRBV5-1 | TGCGCCAGCAGCCGACTTGGGACATCTGTCTCTGGGGCCAACGTCCTGACTTTC | CASSRLGTSVSGANVLTF
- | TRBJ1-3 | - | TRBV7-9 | TGTGCCAGCAGCTTCGTTGGAAACACCATATATTTT | CASSFVGNTIYF
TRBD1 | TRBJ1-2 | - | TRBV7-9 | TGTGCCAGCAGCCCGCGTCAGGGGGCGCATATCTATGGCTACACCTTC | CASSPRQGAHIYGYTF
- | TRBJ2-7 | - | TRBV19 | TGTGCCAGTAGTATGGTGCACTTCTATTACGAGCAGTACTTC | CASSMVHFYYEQYF
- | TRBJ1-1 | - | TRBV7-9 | TGTGCCAGCAGAGCGAACACTGAAGCTTTCTTT | CASRANTEAFF
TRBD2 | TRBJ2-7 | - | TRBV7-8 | TGTGCCAGCAGGGGCGGGGGCTCCTACGAGCAGTACTTC | CASRGGGSYEQYF
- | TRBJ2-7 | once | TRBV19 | TGTGCCAGTAGTATAAGCCCAGGTTCCTACGAGCAGTACTTC | CASSISPGSYEQYF
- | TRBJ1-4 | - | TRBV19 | TGTGCCAGTATGAGGGCTAATGAAAAACTGTTTTTT | CASMRANEKLFF
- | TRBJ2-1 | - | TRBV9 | TGTGCCAGCAGCGTACTCCCGGACACGTCCCTTGGGGTGCATGAGCAGTTCTTC | CASSVLPDTSLGVHEQFF
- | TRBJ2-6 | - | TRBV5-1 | TGCGCCAGCAGCCGAGACGGGGCTGGGGCCAACGTCCTGACTTTC | CASSRDGAGANVLTF
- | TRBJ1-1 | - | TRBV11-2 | TGTGCCAGCAGCTTAGGCCGGGGAGGGCGAACTTTCTTT | CASSLGRGGRTFF
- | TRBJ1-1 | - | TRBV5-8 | TGTGCCAGCAGCGTAACGTTGACTGGAAACACTGAAGCTTTCTTT | CASSVTLTGNTEAFF
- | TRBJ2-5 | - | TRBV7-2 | TGTGCCAGCAGCTCCTCTGGGCCCCAGACCCAGTACTTC | CASSSSGPQTQYF
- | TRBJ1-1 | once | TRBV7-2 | TGTGCCAGCAGCTTAGGACATTTGAACACTGAAGCTTTCTTT | CASSLGHLNTEAFF
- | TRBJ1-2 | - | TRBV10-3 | TGTGCCATCGGGGGGGAGGGAAAGAGCTATGGCTACACCTTC | CAIGGEGKSYGYTF
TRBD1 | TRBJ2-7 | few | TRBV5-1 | TGCGCCAGCAGGCGCCCCGGGACAGGGTTTGACGAGCAGTACTTC | CASRRPGTGFDEQYF
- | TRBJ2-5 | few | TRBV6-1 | TGTGCCAGCAGTGAAGTCGGAGAGACCCAGTACTTC | CASSEVGETQYF
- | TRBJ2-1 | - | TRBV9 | TGTGCCAGCAGCGTAACCCAGGAACCGTACAATGAGCAGTTCTTC | CASSVTQEPYNEQFF